This note documents a single T cell receptor (beta chain) sequence. Its cognate antigen is unknown. The data originate from a study of early T cells in non-severe SARS-CoV-2 infection. Study information: Unsorted whole blood bulk RNA was sequenced, with unpaired chains.

Unique molecular identifiers tagged individual cDNA molecules. TCRdb re-derived calls from the 5' RACE reads in MiXCR, one entry per CDR3 protein. This sample yields fewer than 120,000 distinct CDR3 sequences, of which around 12% are seen a single time; less than 4.5% belongs to the top ten. This CDR3 is 15 amino acids long. V was clipped by 3 bases and J by 4 bases, with 16 bases between them. Germline-derived CDR1 and CDR2 are SGHRS and YFSETQ. Study results and limitations: A preference for anti-spike CD8 responses marked VDJdb matching, which missed private and CD4 specificities.

The clonotype comes from an adult who was a healthcare worker with PCR-confirmed SARS-CoV-2 infection or an uninfected control (not recorded which). This chain connects TRBV5-1 to TRBJ1-2; no definite D call. The material was whole blood, obtained at baseline. This CDR3 is CASSSGPTLGYGYTF. For the CDR3, the DNA is TGCGCCAGCAGCTCCGGACCTACCCTAGGCTATGGCTACACCTTC. The entire variable domain, with the rest obtained from reference TRBV5-1 and TRBJ1-2, is as follows: KAGVTQTPRYLIKTRGQQVTLSCSPISGHRSVSWYQQTPGQGLQFLFEYFSETQRNKGNFPGRFSGRQFSNSRSEMNVSTLELGDSALYLCASSSGPTLGYGYTFGSGTRLTVV.